Listed below are T cell receptor beta chains from one sample, sequenced in a study of T cells expressing NK-cell markers. After re-calling the 5' RACE reads, TCRdb lists one entry per CDR3 protein, DNA absent. This table holds about 260,000 distinct CDR3 sequences. The sample was blood T cells: a sorted CD56 or NKG2C T cell subset, CD4+ or CD8+ T cells, or bulk PBMC T cells (not recorded which). These receptors came from a man aged 18 to 30 in good health. Each CDR3 is given with its conserved first and last residue.

CDR3aa: CASNPTGAGNTIYF
v_gene: TRBV5-5
j_gene: TRBJ1-3

CDR3aa: CSARDRPRGIANYGYTF
v_gene: TRBV20-1
j_gene: TRBJ1-2

CDR3aa: CASSHGERVHEQFF
v_gene: TRBV7-2
j_gene: TRBJ2-1

CDR3aa: CSAFSRNIQYF
v_gene: TRBV29-1
j_gene: TRBJ2-4

CDR3aa: CASSTSGRLAIYEQYF
v_gene: TRBV7-2
j_gene: TRBJ2-7

CDR3aa: CASRLGLASSTDTQYF
v_gene: TRBV7-6
j_gene: TRBJ2-3

CDR3aa: CAWRNLGGRSYGYTF
v_gene: TRBV30
j_gene: TRBJ1-2

CDR3aa: CASSWGSGNTGELFF
v_gene: TRBV12-3/TRBV12-4
j_gene: TRBJ2-2

CDR3aa: CASAAYNEQFF
v_gene: TRBV5-6
j_gene: TRBJ2-1

CDR3aa: CSVARLAENNEQFF
v_gene: TRBV29-1
j_gene: TRBJ2-1

CDR3aa: CASSLKIAGVEQFF
v_gene: TRBV6-2/TRBV6-3
j_gene: TRBJ2-1

CDR3aa: CASSLRSGSIGDEQFF
v_gene: TRBV18
j_gene: TRBJ2-1

CDR3aa: CASRERILGSTDTQYF
v_gene: TRBV12-3/TRBV12-4
j_gene: TRBJ2-3

CDR3aa: CASSFGQGNEQYF
v_gene: TRBV7-9
j_gene: TRBJ2-7